This is a list of T cell receptor beta chains from one sample in a study of esophageal squamous cell carcinoma under preoperative chemotherapy. MiXCR, applied by TCRdb to the PCR reads, yields one record per CDR3 protein. The sample consists of about 32,000 distinct CDR3 sequences, around 50% of them appearing once. This material was collected from a patient given preoperative chemotherapy. The receptors here all came from a human donor with esophageal squamous cell carcinoma. The donor label of this sample is uncertain. Each CDR3 is given with its conserved first and last residue. A D gene is named only where the DNA matches it firmly. The listing skips clone size in some rows; elsewhere it reads once, few, many or a size class.

CASSRGREGNTEAFF,TGTGCCAGTAGTAGGGGCAGGGAAGGGAACACTGAAGCTTTCTTT,NA,TRBJ1-1,TRBV19,few
CATSDYGRGGTDTQYF,TGTGCCACCAGTGATTATGGGCGGGGGGGCACAGATACGCAGTATTTT,TRBD2,TRBJ2-3,TRBV24-1,few
CASSPRESGANVLTF,TGTGCCAGCAGCCCCAGGGAATCTGGGGCCAACGTCCTGACTTTC,NA,TRBJ2-6,TRBV7-3,few
CASRDLGGGPEDTQYF,TGTGCCAGCAGGGACCTAGGGGGGGGTCCCGAAGATACGCAGTATTTT,NA,TRBJ2-3,TRBV7-8,NA
CASSLTGPAGGFSTDTQYF,TGTGCCAGCAGCTTAACGGGCCCAGCGGGAGGTTTCAGCACAGATACGCAGTATTTT,TRBD2,TRBJ2-3,TRBV7-3,NA
CASSPGLAGGVLQETQFF,TGCGCCAGCAGCCCGGGACTAGCGGGGGGCGTGCTCCAAGAGACCCAGTTCTTC,TRBD2,TRBJ2-1,TRBV5-1,NA
CASSAGLGGGDGDTQYF,TGTGCCAGCAGCGCCGGACTGGGGGGGGGGGACGGAGATACCCAGTATTTC,TRBD2,TRBJ2-3,TRBV7-3,NA
CGGGRGGGGQETQYF,TGTGGCGGGGGCCGGGGGGGGGGAGGCCAAGAGACCCAGTACTTC,TRBD2,TRBJ2-5,TRBV7-2,NA
CASRPDSGNTIYF,TGTGCCAGCAGGCCTGACTCTGGAAACACCATATATTTT,NA,TRBJ1-3,TRBV12-3/TRBV12-4,NA
CASSPGGTSGEQYF,TGTGCCAGCTCACCTGGTGGCACCTCGGGGGAGCAGTACTTC,NA,TRBJ2-7,TRBV18,NA
CASTSNYRGGEQFF,TGTGCCAGCACCTCAAATTACAGGGGCGGAGAGCAGTTCTTC,TRBD1,TRBJ2-1,TRBV27,NA
CASSLVRDLRSTQYF,TGTGCCAGCAGCTTAGTCAGAGACCTCCGATCTACGCAGTATTTT,NA,TRBJ2-3,TRBV7-8,many
CASSRQGSSYEQYF,TGTGCCAGCAGCCGACAGGGAAGCTCCTACGAGCAGTACTTC,TRBD1,TRBJ2-7,TRBV7-9,many
CASTGPKSLTEQYF,TGTGCCAGCACCGGTCCGAAGTCTCTTACCGAGCAGTACTTC,NA,TRBJ2-7,TRBV7-8,NA
CASSSRQGQGDRSYEQYF,TGTGCCAGCAGTTCTAGACAGGGACAGGGGGATAGGTCCTACGAGCAGTACTTC,TRBD1,TRBJ2-7,TRBV6-5,NA
CASSWTGRETQYF,TGTGCCAGCAGCTGGACAGGGAGAGAGACCCAGTACTTC,TRBD1,TRBJ2-5,TRBV5-6,few
CARGLAGSDPETQYF,TGTGCCAGGGGCTTAGCGGGCAGTGACCCAGAGACCCAGTACTTT,TRBD2,TRBJ2-3,TRBV7-9,NA
CASSLGLAGADTQYF,TGTGCCAGCAGTTTAGGACTAGCGGGGGCAGATACGCAGTATTTT,TRBD2,TRBJ2-3,TRBV27,medium-sized
CASSWDRGSEQFF,TGTGCCAGCAGTTGGGACAGGGGGAGTGAGCAGTTCTTC,TRBD1,TRBJ2-1,TRBV12-3/TRBV12-4,once
CASSLAVGAKDMQYF,TGTGCCAGCAGCCTAGCGGTGGGAGCCAAAGATATGCAGTATTTC,TRBD2,TRBJ2-4,TRBV7-2,NA
CASKGAAPSGAYDQNF,TGTGCCAGCAAGGGGGCAGCCCCCTCTGGGGCCTACGACCAGAACTTC,TRBD1,TRBJ2-6,TRBV12-3/TRBV12-4,NA
CARGYVRGAQDTQYF,TGTGCCAGGGGGTACGTGCGGGGGGCCCAAGATACGCAGTATTTC,TRBD2,TRBJ2-3,TRBV7-2,NA
CASSLGAPRETQYF,TGTGCCAGCAGCTTGGGGGCCCCTCGGGAGACCCAGTACTTC,NA,TRBJ2-5,TRBV7-2,once
CASGSVGGAKNIQYF,TGTGCCAGCGGCTCAGTGGGGGGGGCCAAAAACATTCAGTATTTC,NA,TRBJ2-4,TRBV7-8,NA
CASSELPGGSPREQYF,TGTGCCAGCAGTGAATTGCCAGGGGGAAGTCCGAGAGAGCAGTACTTC,TRBD1,TRBJ2-5,TRBV6-1,NA
CSAVVGSGGNQETQYF,TGCAGTGCCGTAGTGGGCAGCGGGGGGAACCAAGAGACCCAGTACTTC,TRBD2,TRBJ2-5,TRBV20-1,NA
CASHRGSTETLFF,TGTGCCAGCCACAGGGGAAGCACCGAGACGCTGTTTTTT,TRBD1,TRBJ2-2,TRBV7-8,few
CAGRPGGGTDTQYF,TGTGCGGGCAGACCCGGCGGAGGCACAGATACGCAGTACTTC,NA,TRBJ2-7,TRBV12-3/TRBV12-4,NA
CACRFSRVGVKDMQYF,TGTGCCTGCCGCTTTTCGAGGGTGGGGGTCAAAGATATGCAGTATTTT,NA,TRBJ2-3,TRBV7-6,NA
CASSLVRGVDEQYF,TGTGCCAGCAGCTTGGTCAGGGGGGTCGACGAGCAGTACTTC,NA,TRBJ2-7,TRBV5-6,NA
CAIRRLRGASTGALYF,TGTGCCATCAGGCGCCTCCGGGGGGCGAGCACCGGGGCGCTGTATTTT,NA,TRBJ2-2,TRBV7-8,NA
CASSLKEGLSYEQYF,TGTGCCAGCAGCTTAAAAGAAGGTTTGTCCTACGAGCAGTACTTC,NA,TRBJ2-7,TRBV7-9,NA
CASRRDRVGQETQYF,TGTGCCAGCAGGAGGGACAGGGTGGGACAAGAGACCCAGTACTTC,TRBD1,TRBJ2-5,TRBV27,many
CSAEGFGQETQYF,TGCAGTGCTGAGGGGTTCGGTCAAGAGACCCAGTACTTC,NA,TRBJ2-5,TRBV20-1,NA
CAGSGECAKNTQYF,TGCGCCGGCTCGGGGGAGTGTGCCAAAAACACGCAGTACTTC,NA,TRBJ2-4,TRBV10-2,NA
CRSTRVLAVDTQYF,TGCCGCAGCACGCGGGTGCTAGCCGTAGATACGCAGTACTTC,NA,TRBJ2-4,TRBV10-3,NA
CASSRIQETQYF,TGTGCCAGCAGCCGAATCCAAGAGACCCAGTACTTC,NA,TRBJ2-5,TRBV7-2,many
CASSLTGASYNEQFF,TGTGCCAGCAGCTTGACAGGGGCCTCCTACAATGAGCAGTTCTTC,TRBD1,TRBJ2-1,TRBV7-8,NA
CASSSFAGGGGETQYF,TGTGCCAGCAGTTCTTTTGCTGGCGGGGGTGGGGAGACCCAGTACTTC,TRBD2,TRBJ2-5,TRBV27,many
CASSRSQGDAADTQYF,TGTGCCAGCAGTCGCTCCCAGGGGGACGCCGCAGATACGCAGTATTTC,TRBD1,TRBJ2-3,TRBV6-1,NA
CASSLAGGTGAQFF,TGTGCCAGCAGCTTAGCGGGGGGCACCGGGGCGCAGTTTTTT,NA,TRBJ2-2,TRBV7-8,NA